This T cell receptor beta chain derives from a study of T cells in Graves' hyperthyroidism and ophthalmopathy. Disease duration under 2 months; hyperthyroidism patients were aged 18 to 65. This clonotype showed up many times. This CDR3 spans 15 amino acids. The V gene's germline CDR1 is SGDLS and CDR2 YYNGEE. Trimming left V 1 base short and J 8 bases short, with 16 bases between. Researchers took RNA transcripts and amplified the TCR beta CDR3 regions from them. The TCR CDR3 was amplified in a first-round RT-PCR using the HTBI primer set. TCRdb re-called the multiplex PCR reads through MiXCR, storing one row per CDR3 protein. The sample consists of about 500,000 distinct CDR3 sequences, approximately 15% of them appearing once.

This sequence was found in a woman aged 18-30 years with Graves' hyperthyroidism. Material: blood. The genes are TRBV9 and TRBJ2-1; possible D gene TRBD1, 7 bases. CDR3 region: CASSVRGTAEDEQFF. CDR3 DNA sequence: TGTGCCAGCAGCGTACGGGGGACAGCTGAGGATGAGCAGTTCTTC.